The sequence of this TCR beta chain was determined in a study of T cell changes during pregnancy in multiple sclerosis. Some clones are missing from TCRdb's copy, which holds only in-frame ones; the method was immunoSEQ multiplex PCR. The sample contains almost 55,000 clones, about 88% of which appear only once. The CDR3 runs to 14 residues. The J segment lost 5 bases and the V segment lost 3 bases, leaving 4 bases of the junction unmatched. Looked up from germline, CDR1 is SGHNT and CDR2 is YENEEA. The chain carries TRBV11-3 and TRBJ2-5; 9 bases fit TRBD2. Sample: CD8+ T cells from peripheral blood mononuclear cells, taken before pregnancy. The sequence was obtained from a female donor with multiple sclerosis, enrolled in a pregnancy study. CDR3 coding DNA: TGTGCCAGCAGCTTTGCCGGGACTAGCGAGACCCAGTACTTC. Encoded protein: CASSFAGTSETQYF.